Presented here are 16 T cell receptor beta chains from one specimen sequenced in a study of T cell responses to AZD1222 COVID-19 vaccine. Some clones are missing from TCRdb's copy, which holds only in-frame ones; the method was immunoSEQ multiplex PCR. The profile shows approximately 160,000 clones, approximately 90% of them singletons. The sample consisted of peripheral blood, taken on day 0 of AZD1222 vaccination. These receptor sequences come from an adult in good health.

The CDR3 DNA sequence: TGTGCCTGGGCTGAGGGGAGGGATCAGCCCCAGCATTTT. Residues: CAWAEGRDQPQHF. This rearrangement joins TRBV30 to TRBJ1-5; D perhaps matches TRBD1 (5 bases). Germline V gives CDR1 GTSNPN, CDR2 SVGIG (reference sequence). CDR3 length equals 13 residues. The V end was cut by 5 bases, the J end by 5 bases, with 13 bases between.

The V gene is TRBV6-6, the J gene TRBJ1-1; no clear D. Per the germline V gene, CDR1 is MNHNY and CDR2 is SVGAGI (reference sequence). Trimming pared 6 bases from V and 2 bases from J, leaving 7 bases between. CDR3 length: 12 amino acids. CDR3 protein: CASRSGNTEAFF. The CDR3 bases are TGTGCCAGCAGATCAGGCAACACTGAAGCTTTCTTT.

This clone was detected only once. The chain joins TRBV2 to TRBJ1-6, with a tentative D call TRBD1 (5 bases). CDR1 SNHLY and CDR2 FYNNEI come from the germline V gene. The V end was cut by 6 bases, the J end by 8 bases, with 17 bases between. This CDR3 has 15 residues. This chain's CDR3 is CASRIAWTGDSPLHF. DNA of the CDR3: TGTGCCAGCAGGATCGCATGGACGGGGGATTCACCCCTCCACTTT. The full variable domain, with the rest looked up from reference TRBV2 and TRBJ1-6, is EPEVTQTPSHQVTQMGQEVILRCVPISNHLYFYWYRQILGQKVEFLVSFYNNEISEKSEIFDDQFSVERPDGSNFTLKIRSTKLEDSAMYFCASRIAWTGDSPLHFGNGTRLTVT.

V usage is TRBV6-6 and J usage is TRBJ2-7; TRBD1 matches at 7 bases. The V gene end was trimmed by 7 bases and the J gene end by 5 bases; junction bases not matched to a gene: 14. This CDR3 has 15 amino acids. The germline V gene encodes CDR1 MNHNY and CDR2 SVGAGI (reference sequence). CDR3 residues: CASIHALQGIDEQYF. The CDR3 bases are TGTGCCAGCATCCACGCGCTACAGGGGATCGACGAGCAGTACTTC.

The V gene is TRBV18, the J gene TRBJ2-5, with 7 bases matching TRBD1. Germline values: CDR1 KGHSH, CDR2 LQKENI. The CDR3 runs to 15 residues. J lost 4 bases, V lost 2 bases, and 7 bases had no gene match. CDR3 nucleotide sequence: TGTGCCAGCTCACCAGGACAGGCCTTCTCAGAGACCCAGTACTTC. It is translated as CASSPGQAFSETQYF.

The CDR3 is CASSLGQGATGELFF. The CDR3 DNA sequence: TGTGCCAGCAGCCTTGGACAGGGGGCCACCGGGGAGCTGTTTTTT. This sequence joins TRBV5-6 and TRBJ2-2, with 11 bases that match TRBD1. The length of the CDR3 is 15 residues. The germline CDR1 and CDR2 sequences are SGHDT and YYEEEE. With V trimmed by 4 bases and J by 4 bases, 3 bases remained unmatched.

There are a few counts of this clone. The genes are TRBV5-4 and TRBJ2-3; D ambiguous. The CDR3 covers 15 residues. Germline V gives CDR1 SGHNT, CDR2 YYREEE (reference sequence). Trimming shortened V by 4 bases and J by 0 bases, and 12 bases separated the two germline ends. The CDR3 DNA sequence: TGTGCCAGCAGCCCCTTCCGGTCTAGCACAGATACGCAGTATTTT. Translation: CASSPFRSSTDTQYF.

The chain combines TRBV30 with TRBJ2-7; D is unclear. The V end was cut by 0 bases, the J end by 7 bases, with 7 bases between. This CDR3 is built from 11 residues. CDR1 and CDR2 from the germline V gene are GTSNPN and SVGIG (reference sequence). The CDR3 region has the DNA TGTGCCTGGAGTGTATCCGGGGAGCAGTACTTC. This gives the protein CAWSVSGEQYF.

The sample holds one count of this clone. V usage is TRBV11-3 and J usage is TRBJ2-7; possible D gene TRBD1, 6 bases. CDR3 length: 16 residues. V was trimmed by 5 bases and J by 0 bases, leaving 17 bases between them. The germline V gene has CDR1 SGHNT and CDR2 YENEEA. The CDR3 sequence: CASSPSPRTASYEQYF. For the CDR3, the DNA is TGTGCCAGCAGCCCAAGTCCCCGGACAGCCTCCTACGAGCAGTACTTC.

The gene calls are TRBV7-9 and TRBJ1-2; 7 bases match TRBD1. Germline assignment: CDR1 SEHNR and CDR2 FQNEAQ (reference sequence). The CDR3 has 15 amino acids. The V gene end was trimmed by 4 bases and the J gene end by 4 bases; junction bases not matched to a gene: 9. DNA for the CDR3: TGTGCCAGCAGCTATTACGAACAGGGGCTCTATGGCTACACCTTC. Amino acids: CASSYYEQGLYGYTF.

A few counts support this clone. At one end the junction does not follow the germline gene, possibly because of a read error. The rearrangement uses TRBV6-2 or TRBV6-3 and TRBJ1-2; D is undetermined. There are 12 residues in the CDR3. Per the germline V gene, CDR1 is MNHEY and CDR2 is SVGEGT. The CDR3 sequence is CASSYRGPGSHF. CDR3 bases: TGTGCCAGCAGTTACCGCGGGCCGGGGAGTCACTTC.

CDR3 nucleotides: TGTGCCAGCAGTTACTCTGCAGGCAGGAGGGAAGATGGCTACACCTTC. This sequence encodes CASSYSAGRREDGYTF. The chain employs TRBV6-5 and TRBJ1-2; no definite D call. Germline CDR1 and CDR2: MNHEY and SVGAGI. The CDR3 covers 16 residues. V lost 0 bases, J lost 6 bases, and 17 bases lay in between.

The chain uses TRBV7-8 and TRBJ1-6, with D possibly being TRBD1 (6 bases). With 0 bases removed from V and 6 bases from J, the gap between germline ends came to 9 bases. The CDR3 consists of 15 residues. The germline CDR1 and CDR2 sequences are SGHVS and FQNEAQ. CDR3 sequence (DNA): TGTGCCAGCAGCTTAGCGGGACAATCTAATTCACCCCTCCACTTT. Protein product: CASSLAGQSNSPLHF.

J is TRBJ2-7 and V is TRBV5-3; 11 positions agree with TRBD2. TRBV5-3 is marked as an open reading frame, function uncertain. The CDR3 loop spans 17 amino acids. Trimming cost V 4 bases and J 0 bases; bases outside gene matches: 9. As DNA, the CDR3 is TGTGCCAGAAGCCTGCACCGGACTAGCGGGTCCTCCTACGAGCAGTACTTC. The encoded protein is CARSLHRTSGSSYEQYF.

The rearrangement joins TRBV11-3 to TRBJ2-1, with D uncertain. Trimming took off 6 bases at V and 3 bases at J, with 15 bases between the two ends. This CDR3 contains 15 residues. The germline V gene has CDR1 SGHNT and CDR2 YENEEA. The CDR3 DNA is TGTGCCAGCAGATTGACCTACCTTGACTACAATGAGCAGTTCTTC. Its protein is CASRLTYLDYNEQFF.

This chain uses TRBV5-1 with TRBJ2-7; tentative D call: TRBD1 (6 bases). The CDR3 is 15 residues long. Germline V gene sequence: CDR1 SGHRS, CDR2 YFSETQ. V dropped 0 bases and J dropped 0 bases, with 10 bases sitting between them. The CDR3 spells CASSLEGDPSYEQYF. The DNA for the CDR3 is TGCGCCAGCAGCTTGGAGGGGGACCCCTCCTACGAGCAGTACTTC.